The TCR beta chain described here comes from a study of blood T cells in healthy people across ages. A second PCR, run for roughly 7 to 11 cycles, used a sample-barcoded 5' primer plus a J-beta primer mix. Sequencing recovered at least 2.5 million CDR3-containing paired-end reads from each sample. TCRdb called the 5' RACE reads again in MiXCR, with one record for every CDR3 protein. This table holds 1.2 million to 1.5 million distinct CDR3 sequences, 35% to 45% found once. CDR3 length: 12 residues. The V gene's germline CDR1 is MDHEN and CDR2 SYDVKM. Trimming took 10 bases from V and 5 from J; bases not matched to a gene: 7.

The rearrangement joins TRBV28 to TRBJ1-2, with 7 bases that match TRBD1. The clonotype comes from a woman younger than 30 in good health. Material: blood. The DNA of the CDR3 is TGTGCCACCGGACAGGCGATTTATGGCTACACCTTC. This translates into CATGQAIYGYTF.